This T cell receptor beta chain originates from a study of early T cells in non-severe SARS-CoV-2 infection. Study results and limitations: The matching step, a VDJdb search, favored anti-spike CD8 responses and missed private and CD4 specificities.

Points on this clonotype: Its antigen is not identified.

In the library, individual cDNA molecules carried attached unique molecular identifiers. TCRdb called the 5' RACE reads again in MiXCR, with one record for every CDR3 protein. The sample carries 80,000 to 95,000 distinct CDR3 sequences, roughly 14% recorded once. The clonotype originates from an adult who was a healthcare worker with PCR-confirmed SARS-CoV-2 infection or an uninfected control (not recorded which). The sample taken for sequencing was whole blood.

The CDR3 DNA follows: TGTGCCAGCAGCGTAACTAGCGGAGCCTACAATGAGCAGTTCTTC. The encoded protein is CASSVTSGAYNEQFF. The chain couples TRBV9 to TRBJ2-1; 8 bases map to TRBD2. The ends lost 1 base at V and 2 bases at J; junction bases unmatched: 2. The CDR3 length is 15 residues. CDR1 and CDR2 (germline): SGDLS, YYNGEE.